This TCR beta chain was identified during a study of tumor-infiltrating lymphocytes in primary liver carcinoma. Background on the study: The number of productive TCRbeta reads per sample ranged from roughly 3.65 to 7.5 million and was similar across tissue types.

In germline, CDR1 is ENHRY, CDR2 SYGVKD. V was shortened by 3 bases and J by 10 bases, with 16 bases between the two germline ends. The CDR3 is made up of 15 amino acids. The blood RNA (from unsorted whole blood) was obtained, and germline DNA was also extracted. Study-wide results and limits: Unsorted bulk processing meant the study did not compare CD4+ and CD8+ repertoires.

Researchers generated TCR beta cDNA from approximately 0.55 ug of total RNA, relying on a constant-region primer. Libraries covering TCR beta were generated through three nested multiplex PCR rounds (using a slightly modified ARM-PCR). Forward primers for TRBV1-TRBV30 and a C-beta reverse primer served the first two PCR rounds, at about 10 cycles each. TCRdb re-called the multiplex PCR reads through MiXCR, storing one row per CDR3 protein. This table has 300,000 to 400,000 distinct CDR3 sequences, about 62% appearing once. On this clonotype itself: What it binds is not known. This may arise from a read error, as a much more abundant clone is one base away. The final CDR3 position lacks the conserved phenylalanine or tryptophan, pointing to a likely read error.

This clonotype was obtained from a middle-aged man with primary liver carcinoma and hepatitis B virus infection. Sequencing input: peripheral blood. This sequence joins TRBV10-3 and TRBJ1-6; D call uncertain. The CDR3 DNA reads TGTGCCATCAGTGAAGAAGGAGTGGCTCCCTCACCCCTCCACTCT. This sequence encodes CAISEEGVAPSPLHS.